A single sample is the source of the 14 T cell receptor beta chains below, sequenced in a study of cytomegalovirus exposure and HLA in healthy donors. A multiplex PCR was run with 60 Vbeta primers and 13 Jbeta primers. Measured with immunoSEQ multiplex PCR; TCRdb has only the in-frame clones, and not every one. The sample holds 180,000 or so clones; about 82% are singletons and the top ten take about 2.1%. The sample taken for sequencing was PBMCs. These receptors were obtained from a woman aged 25 to 39 in good health and CMV-seronegative.

In the case of this clone: A single base separates this from a much larger clone, so it may be a read error. Other DNA sequences from this sample encode an identical CDR3 as well. The rearrangement joins TRBV6-5 to TRBJ2-7; 12 bases line up with TRBD1. Germline CDR1 is MNHEY and CDR2 is SVGAGI. The CDR3 consists of 15 residues. After removal of 2 bases from V and 7 bases from J, the junction contained 6 bases not matched to a gene. The CDR3 DNA follows: TGTGCCAGCAGTTACAAGGGACAGGGGGCGGGGGAGCAGTACTTC. Its translation is CASSYKGQGAGEQYF.

CDR3 coding DNA: TGTGCCAGTAGTGCCCGGCGGGATAATGAAAAACTGTTTTTT. As protein: CASSARRDNEKLFF. The chain links TRBV19 to TRBJ1-4; D gene unclear. CDR1 and CDR2 from the germline V gene are LNHDA and SQIVND (reference sequence). This CDR3 has 14 residues. The V end lost 5 bases, the J end lost 4 bases, and 11 bases lay between the germline ends.

The chain has TRBV5-8 and TRBJ1-4; tentatively, D is TRBD1 (5 bases). CDR3 length: 14 residues. Germline V gene lookup returns CDR1 SGHTS and CDR2 YDEGEE. V was clipped by 2 bases and J by 8 bases, with 13 bases between them. CDR3 protein: CASSFQGTTEKLFF. The CDR3 DNA follows: TGTGCCAGCAGCTTTCAGGGCACAACGGAAAAACTGTTTTTT.

This clone was counted once. The identical CDR3 is also encoded by other nucleotide sequences in the sample. The gene calls are TRBV29-1 and TRBJ2-7; D call uncertain. V dropped 5 bases and J dropped 3 bases, with 11 bases sitting between them. Germline V CDR1 and CDR2: SQVTM, ANQGSEA. The CDR3 extends over 12 amino acids. Here the CDR3 reads CSVSVGVYEQYF. DNA for the CDR3: TGCAGCGTTTCCGTAGGAGTCTACGAGCAGTACTTC.

V is TRBV7-8 and J is TRBJ1-1; a possible D gene is TRBD1 (5 bases). The CDR3 length is 15 residues. V dropped 2 bases and J dropped 3 bases, with 13 bases sitting between them. Germline V gene lookup returns CDR1 SGHVS and CDR2 FQNEAQ. Here the CDR3 reads CASSLITGRYTEAFF. CDR3 bases: TGTGCCAGCAGCTTAATCACAGGACGATACACTGAAGCTTTCTTT.

The V gene is TRBV29-1, the J gene TRBJ1-2; D perhaps matches TRBD1 (5 bases). Deletions cut 6 bases from V and 8 bases from J, with 13 bases between. The CDR3 extends over 11 amino acids. The germline V gene has CDR1 SQVTM and CDR2 ANQGSEA. CDR3 DNA sequence: TGCAGCGTCCCGAGGGGAGGGGGCTACACCTTC. Protein: CSVPRGGGYTF.

The CDR3 loop reads CASSEEDKGYNYEQYF. The CDR3 nucleotides are TGTGCCAGCAGCGAAGAGGATAAGGGGTACAACTACGAGCAGTACTTC. This chain uses TRBV7-2 with TRBJ2-7, with a weak D call TRBD1 (5 bases). Germline assignment: CDR1 SGHTA and CDR2 FQGNSA. The CDR3 contains 16 residues. With 5 bases removed from V and 3 bases from J, the gap between germline ends came to 20 bases.

The chain combines TRBV5-1 with TRBJ1-1; the match to TRBD1 covers 11 bases. The junction had 5 bases not matched to a gene; V was cut back by 0 bases and J by 10 bases. The germline CDR1 and CDR2 sequences are SGHRS and YFSETQ. This CDR3 contains 14 residues. The CDR3 sequence is CASSLDGTGGRAFF. The CDR3 DNA reads as TGCGCCAGCAGCTTGGACGGGACAGGGGGGAGAGCTTTCTTT.

The J gene is TRBJ2-7, the V gene TRBV19; tentatively, D is TRBD1 (6 bases). The CDR3 is 13 residues long. Germline assignment: CDR1 LNHDA and CDR2 SQIVND (reference sequence). Trimming cost V 6 bases and J 0 bases, with 9 bases left between them. CDR3 sequence (DNA): TGTGCCAGTAGGCTACAGGGCTCCTACGAGCAGTACTTC. Protein product: CASRLQGSYEQYF.

This clone has just one count. This chain joins TRBV5-4 and TRBJ2-1; a weak D match, TRBD2 (7 bases). The V gene lost 5 bases and the J gene lost 5 bases, with 20 bases spanning the gap. Germline V CDR1 and CDR2: SGHNT, YYREEE (reference sequence). This CDR3 comprises 16 residues. CDR3 protein: CASSPGAGAGDNEQFF. In nucleotides, the CDR3 is TGTGCCAGCAGTCCTGGCGCGGGGGCCGGGGACAATGAGCAGTTCTTC.

The rearrangement joins TRBV15 to TRBJ2-7, with 7 bases lining up with TRBD2. There are 13 residues in the CDR3. With 3 bases clipped from V and 7 bases from J, the junction kept 6 bases outside the gene matches. The germline V gene has CDR1 LNHNV and CDR2 YYDKDF (reference sequence). CDR3 DNA: TGTGCCACCAGCAGGGGAGGGATACCAGAGCAGTACTTC. It translates to CATSRGGIPEQYF.

The gene calls are TRBV15 and TRBJ2-2; 8 nucleotides agree with TRBD1. CDR1 LNHNV and CDR2 YYDKDF come from the germline V gene (reference sequence). V dropped 5 bases and J dropped 2; count of bases not matched to a gene: 7. The CDR3 runs to 16 residues. The CDR3 DNA is TGTGCCACCAGCGCTTCCAGGGGGCAAAACACCGGGGAGCTGTTTTTT. Protein product: CATSASRGQNTGELFF.

This clone was seen more than once but under ten times. The chain employs TRBV2 and TRBJ2-1, with TRBD2 identical over 8 bases. Germline values: CDR1 SNHLY, CDR2 FYNNEI. The CDR3 consists of 13 residues. V lost 1 base to trimming and J lost 10 bases; unmatched junction nucleotides: 3. CDR3 in amino acids: CASSEGGGPEQFF. Here the CDR3 DNA reads TGTGCCAGCAGTGAAGGCGGGGGGCCCGAGCAGTTCTTC.

This chain connects TRBV7-6 to TRBJ2-3, with D possibly matching TRBD2 (7 bases). The CDR3 is made up of 15 amino acids. Germline assignment: CDR1 SGHVS and CDR2 FNYEAQ. V was shortened by 5 bases and J by 2 bases, with 14 bases between the two germline ends. The CDR3 DNA is TGTGCCAGCAGCCAGACGGGGGGCCTCACAGATACGCAGTATTTT. Its protein is CASSQTGGLTDTQYF. The full variable domain, with the rest looked up from reference TRBV7-6 and TRBJ2-3, is GAGVSQSPRYKVTKRGQDVALRCDPISGHVSLYWYRQALGQGPEFLTYFNYEAQQDKSGLPNDRFSAERPEGSISTLTIQRTEQRDSAMYRCASSQTGGLTDTQYFGPGTRLTVL.